The present entry profiles one T cell receptor beta chain with its context. Sequenced by immunoSEQ multiplex PCR; TCRdb stores in-frame clones only, minus some. The sample has about 170,000 clones, 80% to 90% seen once. The source of the sample is a study of blood T cell repertoires in COVID-19. Participants were aged about 18 to 95 years, lived in 20 to 25 US areas, and enrolled virtually. Sequenced material: PBMCs or T cells enriched from blood (not recorded which). The TCR sequence derives from a woman aged 45-65 years in a cohort exposed to, infected with or recovered from COVID-19 (not recorded which).

The CDR3 protein is CASSTTLGTEAFF. Here the CDR3 DNA reads TGTGCCAGCAGCACTACATTGGGCACTGAAGCTTTCTTT. The V and J genes are TRBV6-2 or TRBV6-3 and TRBJ1-1; no clear D gene. The CDR3 spans 13 residues. V shed 6 bases and J shed 4 bases, with 12 bases lying between them. Germline V gene lookup returns CDR1 MNHEY and CDR2 SVGEGT.